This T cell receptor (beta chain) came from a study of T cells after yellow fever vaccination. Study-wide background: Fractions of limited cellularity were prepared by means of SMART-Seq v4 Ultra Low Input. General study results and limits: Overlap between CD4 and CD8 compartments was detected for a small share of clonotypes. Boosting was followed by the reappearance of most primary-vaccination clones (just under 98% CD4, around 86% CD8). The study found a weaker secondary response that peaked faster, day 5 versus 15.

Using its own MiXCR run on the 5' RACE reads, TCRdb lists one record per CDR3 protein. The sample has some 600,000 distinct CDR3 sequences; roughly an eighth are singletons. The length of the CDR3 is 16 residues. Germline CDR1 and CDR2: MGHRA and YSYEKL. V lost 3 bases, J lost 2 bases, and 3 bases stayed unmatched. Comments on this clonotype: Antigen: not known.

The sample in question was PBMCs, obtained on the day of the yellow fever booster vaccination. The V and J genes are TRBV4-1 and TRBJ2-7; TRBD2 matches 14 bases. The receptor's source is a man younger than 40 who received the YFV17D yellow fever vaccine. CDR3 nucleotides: TGCGCCAGCAGCCATCTGACTAGCGGGAGGGCCTACGAGCAGTACTTC. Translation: CASSHLTSGRAYEQYF.